Each of the 6 T cell receptor beta chains below was sequenced from the same sample in a study of Ad26.COV2.S vaccination and SARS-CoV-2 variants. Produced via immunoSEQ multiplex PCR; TCRdb's table is partial and in-frame only. The sample carries 380,000 or so clones, about four fifths recorded once. Specified treatment: roughly 20 received Ad26.COV2.S at low or high dose, single or two shots; roughly five received placebo; per-sample allocation not given. Specimens were obtained on day 63 following the first vaccine or placebo injection. The sample here was peripheral blood, taken in a trial of Ad26.COV2.S vaccine versus placebo. Receptors originate from a person between 18 and 65 years old who received the Ad26.COV2.S COVID-19 vaccine or a placebo.

The V call is TRBV7-9, the J call TRBJ2-3, with 7 bases matching TRBD2. Germline loops: CDR1 SEHNR, CDR2 FQNEAQ (reference sequence). This CDR3 is built from 18 residues. Trimming removed 6 bases from V and 4 bases from J; junction bases left unmatched: 19. Written as DNA, the CDR3 is TGTGCCAGCAGATTCAATCTTGCCGGGAGGATTAGTCCAGATACGCAGTATTTT. Amino acids: CASRFNLAGRISPDTQYF.

The chain links TRBV19 to TRBJ1-1, with 8 bases aligning to TRBD1. Germline-derived CDR1 and CDR2 are LNHDA and SQIVND (reference sequence). J gave up 5 bases and V 6 bases, and 8 bases lay outside the gene matches. The CDR3 runs 14 residues. In DNA form, the CDR3 reads TGTGCCAGTAGCCTCCAGGGGGCAGGGACTGAAGCTTTCTTT. It yields the protein CASSLQGAGTEAFF. Drawing the rest from reference TRBV19 and TRBJ1-1, the complete variable domain is DGGITQSPKYLFRKEGQNVTLSCEQNLNHDAMYWYRQDPGQGLRLIYYSQIVNDFQKGDIAEGYSVSREKKESFPLTVTSAQKNPTAFYLCASSLQGAGTEAFFGQGTRLTVV.

The J gene is TRBJ1-2, the V gene TRBV29-1, with a possible D match to TRBD1 (5 bases). This CDR3 is built from 12 residues. Germline V gives CDR1 SQVTM, CDR2 ANQGSEA. The V gene lost 6 bases and the J gene lost 2 bases, with 10 bases spanning the gap. CDR3 loop: CSVHDSNYGYTF. DNA of the CDR3: TGCAGCGTCCACGACAGCAACTATGGCTACACCTTC.

This chain links TRBV19 with TRBJ2-3; D is undetermined. V was clipped by 6 bases and J by 0 bases, with 13 bases between them. This CDR3 is built from 15 residues. Germline V lookup: CDR1 LNHDA, CDR2 SQIVND (reference sequence). The CDR3 region has the DNA TGTGCCAGTAGGCTCCGTGTTCCGAGCACAGATACGCAGTATTTT. Protein product: CASRLRVPSTDTQYF.

This rearrangement joins TRBV5-5 to TRBJ1-2; D perhaps matches TRBD1 (6 bases). This CDR3 is built from 17 residues. Germline V gene lookup returns CDR1 SGHKS and CDR2 YYEKEE (reference sequence). V lost 2 bases to trimming and J lost 4 bases, with 21 bases between them. CDR3 amino acids: CASSLRGPGDLVYGYTF. The DNA of the CDR3 is TGTGCCAGCAGCTTACGAGGACCAGGGGATCTTGTCTATGGCTACACCTTC. The complete variable domain, with remaining parts taken from reference TRBV5-5 and TRBJ1-2, reads DAGVTQSPTHLIKTRGQQVTLRCSPISGHKSVSWYQQVLGQGPQFIFQYYEKEERGRGNFPDRFSARQFPNYSSELNVNALLLGDSALYLCASSLRGPGDLVYGYTFGSGTRLTVV.

The rearrangement joins TRBV7-9 to TRBJ1-1, with D possibly TRBD1 on 5 matching bases. V was pared by 5 bases and J by 0 bases, with 13 bases between. The CDR3 is 15 amino acids. Looked up from germline, CDR1 is SEHNR and CDR2 is FQNEAQ (reference sequence). CDR3 in DNA: TGTGCCAGCAGCCGCCAAGGGGTAATGAACACTGAAGCTTTCTTT. Translated, it gives CASSRQGVMNTEAFF.